Below, 28 T cell receptor beta chains from the same sample are listed, as sequenced in a study of cytomegalovirus exposure and HLA in healthy donors. Primers included in the PCR were 60 Vbeta and 13 Jbeta primers. Using immunoSEQ multiplex PCR, the repertoire was profiled, and TCRdb retains in-frame clones only, with some absent. The sample shows over 80,000 clones, 78% of them seen only once. The specimen sequenced was PBMCs. The receptors stem from a woman aged 40 to 55 in good health and CMV-seronegative.

This chain connects TRBV5-4 to TRBJ2-2, with D unresolved. From germline, CDR1 is SGHNT and CDR2 YYREEE (reference sequence). Trimming left V 1 base short and J 1 base short, with 11 bases between. The CDR3 is 16 residues long. The CDR3: CASSLRVPGNTGELFF. The CDR3 nucleotides are TGTGCCAGCAGCTTGAGAGTCCCTGGGAACACCGGGGAGCTGTTTTTT.

A note on this clone: At one end the junction does not follow the germline gene, possibly because of a read error. The chain recombines TRBV7-9 with TRBJ2-1; 7 nucleotides agree with TRBD1. CDR1 is SEHNR and CDR2 is FQNEAQ in the germline V gene (reference sequence). The CDR3 covers 14 residues. The CDR3 DNA reads TGTTCCAGCAGCTTGGACAGGAGATACAATGAGCAGTTCTTC. Protein product: CSSSLDRRYNEQFF.

This chain connects TRBV30 to TRBJ2-5; tentatively, D is TRBD1 (6 bases). Germline values: CDR1 GTSNPN, CDR2 SVGIG (reference sequence). This CDR3 has 12 amino acids. V lost 4 bases and J lost 6, with 12 bases in between. DNA for the CDR3: TGTGCCTGGAACAGGGACGAAAAGACCCAGTACTTC. This sequence encodes CAWNRDEKTQYF.

This chain joins TRBV27 and TRBJ2-7; possible D gene TRBD1, 7 bases. The CDR3 has 12 amino acids. Germline lookup yields CDR1 MNHEY and CDR2 SMNVEV (reference sequence). The CDR3 protein is CVRQGLSYEQYF. The CDR3 DNA reads TGTGTGAGACAGGGACTCTCCTACGAGCAGTACTTC.

This sequence joins TRBV30 and TRBJ1-5; the D gene is possibly TRBD1 (5 bases). Between the trimmed V and J ends, which lost 1 base and 9 bases, there was a span of 22 bases. This CDR3 is 16 amino acids long. Germline V gene lookup returns CDR1 GTSNPN and CDR2 SVGIG (reference sequence). CDR3 coding DNA: TGTGCCTGGAGTGCGCAGAGGGCCGGGGGTGCATGGCCCCAGCATTTT. Protein: CAWSAQRAGGAWPQHF.

The V and J genes are TRBV5-1 and TRBJ2-3; 7 bases agree with TRBD2. Germline V gene data show CDR1 as SGHRS and CDR2 as YFSETQ. J lost 0 bases, V lost 7 bases, and 8 bases had no gene match. The CDR3 contains 15 residues. The CDR3: CASGREPVSTDTQYF. The CDR3 bases are TGCGCCAGCGGGCGGGAGCCCGTTAGCACAGATACGCAGTATTTT.

V usage is TRBV6-6 and J usage is TRBJ1-1; the match to TRBD1 covers 7 bases. CDR1 is MNHNY, CDR2 SVGAGI, per germline (reference sequence). This CDR3 is built from 15 residues. J gave up 1 base and V 4 bases, and 6 bases lay outside the gene matches. The CDR3 coding sequence is TGTGCCAGCAGTTCCCCCGACAGGGCGAACACTGAAGCTTTCTTT. This codes for CASSSPDRANTEAFF.

The CDR3 DNA reads TGTGCCAGCAGTTACTCGAGAGTCGTAACTTACGAGCAGTACTTC. Its protein is CASSYSRVVTYEQYF. The chain has TRBV6-5 and TRBJ2-7, with unresolved D. Germline-derived CDR1 and CDR2 are MNHEY and SVGAGI. The ends were cut back, 0 bases at V and 4 bases at J, with 13 bases in the middle. The CDR3 is 15 amino acids.

The V gene is TRBV2, the J gene TRBJ1-2; D might be TRBD1 (5 bases). This CDR3 is built from 14 residues. The V and J ends lost 3 bases and 4 bases respectively, with 12 bases between them. Germline CDR1 and CDR2: SNHLY and FYNNEI. The CDR3 DNA reads as TGTGCCAGCAGTGATAGCAGGGTCTTCTATGGCTACACCTTC. It specifies CASSDSRVFYGYTF.

For this clone: The sample holds other DNA sequences that translate to the same CDR3. The chain combines TRBV2 with TRBJ1-5, with 7 bases lining up with TRBD1. Germline loops: CDR1 SNHLY, CDR2 FYNNEI. With 5 bases clipped from V and 4 bases from J, the junction kept 8 bases outside the gene matches. The CDR3 runs 15 residues. This CDR3 is CASSRGTALNQPQHF. In DNA form, the CDR3 reads TGTGCCAGCAGTCGTGGGACAGCCTTAAATCAGCCCCAGCATTTT.

This clone was counted a single time. The chain combines TRBV6-6 with TRBJ1-4, with 8 bases aligning to TRBD1. Trimming removed 6 bases from V and 10 bases from J; junction bases left unmatched: 7. The CDR3 covers 13 residues. From germline, CDR1 is MNHNY and CDR2 SVGAGI (reference sequence). CDR3 region: CASRDRVVGKLFF. In DNA, the CDR3 is TGTGCCAGCAGGGACAGGGTGGTAGGAAAACTGTTTTTT.

The V call is TRBV2, the J call TRBJ1-1, with a tentative D call TRBD1 (5 bases). Germline V gene sequence: CDR1 SNHLY, CDR2 FYNNEI. V lost 11 bases to trimming and J lost 3 bases, with 19 bases between them. The CDR3 is made up of 14 amino acids. The chain's CDR3 is CAGARGTGDTEAFF. For the CDR3, the DNA is TGTGCCGGAGCCCGGGGGACGGGGGACACTGAAGCTTTCTTT.

The chain's CDR3 is CAWSEGQGSVQPQHF. DNA for the CDR3: TGTGCCTGGAGTGAGGGACAGGGATCGGTACAGCCCCAGCATTTT. The chain recombines TRBV30 with TRBJ1-5; 9 nucleotides match TRBD1. V was clipped by 1 base and J by 7 bases; unmatched bases: 8. The CDR3 is 15 amino acids. The germline V gene encodes CDR1 GTSNPN and CDR2 SVGIG (reference sequence). Drawing the rest from reference TRBV30 and TRBJ1-5, the complete variable domain is SQTIHQWPATLVQPVGSPLSLECTVEGTSNPNLYWYRQAAGRGLQLLFYSVGIGQISSEVPQNLSASRPQDRQFILSSKKLLLSDSGFYLCAWSEGQGSVQPQHFGDGTRLSIL.

The V and J genes are TRBV5-1 and TRBJ2-1; 15 nucleotides line up with TRBD2. Losses at the gene ends were 1 base for V and 5 bases for J; bases not matched to a gene: 1. The CDR3 consists of 16 residues. Germline CDR1 reads SGHRS; CDR2 reads YFSETQ. The CDR3 region is CASSLRTSGGDNEQFF. The DNA for the CDR3 is TGCGCCAGCAGCTTGCGGACTAGCGGGGGGGACAATGAGCAGTTCTTC.

This clone appeared a few times. The chain couples TRBV6-1 to TRBJ1-4; 7 nucleotides line up with TRBD1. The J segment lost 3 bases and the V segment lost 7 bases, leaving 5 bases of the junction unmatched. Looked up from germline, CDR1 is MNHNS and CDR2 is SASEGT. There are 14 residues in the CDR3. The CDR3 DNA reads TGTGCCAGCATTGACAGGGCGGCTAATGAAAAACTGTTTTTT. Protein: CASIDRAANEKLFF.

This clone was seen a handful of times. The V and J genes are TRBV6-5 and TRBJ2-2; D is perhaps TRBD1 (6 bases). CDR1 is MNHEY and CDR2 is SVGAGI in the germline V gene. CDR3 length: 14 amino acids. V was clipped by 2 bases and J by 4 bases, with 8 bases between them. CDR3 protein: CASSYGDTTGELFF. The CDR3 nucleotides are TGTGCCAGCAGTTACGGGGACACCACCGGGGAGCTGTTTTTT.

The chain links TRBV5-1 to TRBJ1-3; TRBD1 aligns across 10 bases. The CDR3 consists of 16 residues. J gave up 8 bases and V 3 bases, and 11 bases lay outside the gene matches. From germline, CDR1 is SGHRS and CDR2 YFSETQ. The CDR3 DNA follows: TGCGCCAGCAGCTGGGGGCCCGGGACAGGGGAATACACCATATATTTT. Amino acids: CASSWGPGTGEYTIYF.

The chain couples TRBV15 to TRBJ2-7; maybe TRBD1 (5 bases). Germline V lookup: CDR1 LNHNV, CDR2 YYDKDF (reference sequence). V lost 1 base to trimming and J lost 2 bases, with 12 bases between them. This CDR3 is built from 15 residues. CDR3 nucleotides: TGTGCCACCAGCAGAGCGCAGGGATCGACCTACGAGCAGTACTTC. As protein: CATSRAQGSTYEQYF.

V is TRBV19 and J is TRBJ1-2, with 8 bases identical to TRBD1. V trimming: 7 bases; J trimming: 2 bases; junction bases outside the gene matches: 6. The CDR3 length is 14 residues. Looked up from germline, CDR1 is LNHDA and CDR2 is SQIVND (reference sequence). The CDR3 here is CASMRTGYNYGYTF. CDR3 sequence (DNA): TGTGCCAGTATGAGGACAGGGTACAACTATGGCTACACCTTC.

This rearrangement joins TRBV6-5 to TRBJ2-1; TRBD2 agrees at 14 bases. Germline V gene sequence: CDR1 MNHEY, CDR2 SVGAGI. The CDR3 loop spans 15 amino acids. Trimming took 8 bases from V and 2 from J; bases not matched to a gene: 2. CDR3 DNA: TGTGCCAGCGGGACTAGCGGGGGACCCTACAATGAGCAGTTCTTC. Translated, it gives CASGTSGGPYNEQFF.

This clone was detected only a few times. The chain couples TRBV7-2 to TRBJ2-7; TRBD2 agrees at 8 bases. After removal of 3 bases from V and 7 bases from J, the junction contained 8 bases not matched to a gene. The germline V gene encodes CDR1 SGHTA and CDR2 FQGNSA. The length of the CDR3 is 14 residues. In nucleotides, the CDR3 is TGTGCCAGCAGCTTTGGCCAGCCGGGGGGGGAGCAGTACTTC. This gives the protein CASSFGQPGGEQYF. The variable domain in full, with the rest retrieved from reference TRBV7-2 and TRBJ2-7, is GAGVSQSPSNKVTEKGKDVELRCDPISGHTALYWYRQSLGQGLEFLIYFQGNSAPDKSGLPSDRFSAERTGGSVSTLTIQRTQQEDSAVYLCASSFGQPGGEQYFGPGTRLTVT.

The chain combines TRBV19 with TRBJ1-6, with 7 bases that match TRBD1. This CDR3 is built from 15 residues. V lost 3 bases, J lost 7 bases, and 6 bases stayed unmatched. Germline V lookup: CDR1 LNHDA, CDR2 SQIVND (reference sequence). The CDR3 loop reads CASSITGTANSPLHF. The CDR3 bases are TGTGCCAGTAGTATCACCGGGACAGCCAATTCACCCCTCCACTTT.

The chain couples TRBV29-1 to TRBJ2-5; D call uncertain. The V gene's germline CDR1 is SQVTM and CDR2 ANQGSEA. There are 12 residues in the CDR3. V gave up 4 bases and J gave up 5 bases, with 11 bases separating them. The CDR3 spells CSVVRVSETQYF. In nucleotides, the CDR3 is TGCAGCGTTGTACGGGTGAGCGAGACCCAGTACTTC. The full variable domain, its missing parts supplied by reference TRBV29-1 and TRBJ2-5, is SAVISQKPSRDICQRGTSLTIQCQVDSQVTMMFWYRQQPGQSLTLIATANQGSEATYESGFVIDKFPISRPNLTFSTLTVSNMSPEDSSIYLCSVVRVSETQYFGPGTRLLVL.

In this sample, this clone is medium-sized. The chain employs TRBV25-1 and TRBJ2-3; possibly TRBD2 for D (6 bases). The CDR3 length is 14 residues. V lost 0 bases and J 5 bases, leaving 9 bases between the germline ends. Germline loops: CDR1 MGHDK, CDR2 SYGVNS. The CDR3 DNA sequence: TGTGCCAGCAGTGAATATGGGGGAGGAGATACGCAGTATTTT. This sequence encodes CASSEYGGGDTQYF.

CDR3 protein: CASSDRDGRAKNIQYF. Here the CDR3 DNA reads TGTGCCAGCAGTGATAGGGACGGGAGAGCCAAAAACATTCAGTACTTC. The gene calls are TRBV2 and TRBJ2-4; maybe TRBD2 (6 bases). Germline V gene lookup returns CDR1 SNHLY and CDR2 FYNNEI. This CDR3 contains 16 residues. The V gene lost 3 bases and the J gene lost 0 bases, with 12 bases spanning the gap.

This clone has only a few counts. The chain uses TRBV9 and TRBJ2-3; 8 nucleotides align to TRBD1. The length of the CDR3 is 13 residues. J was trimmed by 3 bases and V by 7 bases; bases with no gene match: 4. Germline-derived CDR1 and CDR2 are SGDLS and YYNGEE. The CDR3 DNA is TGTGCCAGCGGAGACAGGGGAACAGATACGCAGTATTTT. This translates into CASGDRGTDTQYF.

The rearrangement uses TRBV28 and TRBJ1-2; 12 nucleotides agree with TRBD1. Germline CDR1 is MDHEN and CDR2 is SYDVKM. The trim removed 2 bases at V and 8 bases at J, leaving 6 bases unmatched. The CDR3 totals 15 residues. The CDR3, as DNA: TGTGCCAGCAGTTTAGGGGGACAGGGGGCTCTCGGCTACACCTTC. Its translation: CASSLGGQGALGYTF.

This clone was detected once. CDR3 in amino acids: CSVGRLAGSGEQYF. CDR3 DNA: TGCAGCGTTGGAAGACTAGCGGGCTCTGGCGAGCAGTACTTC. The chain combines TRBV29-1 with TRBJ2-5, with 10 positions matching TRBD2. The tail of the sequence fits TRBJ2-7 better, so the J call may be wrong. This CDR3 has 14 amino acids. Germline assignment: CDR1 SQVTM and CDR2 ANQGSEA.